Listed here are 2 T cell receptor beta chains from one sample, sequenced in a study of control samples from healthy donors and cancer patients. Assay: immunoSEQ multiplex PCR; the TCRdb copy retains only in-frame clones and omits some. The table lists 190,000 or so clones, over 80% of them singletons, with over 1.3% in the top ten. Sequenced input: blood. All receptors derive from a man aged 18 to 29 in good health.

In this sample, this clone turned up once. V and J are TRBV3-1 (or the pseudogene TRBV3-2) and TRBJ2-2; TRBD1 agrees at 12 bases. The CDR3 length is 20 residues. V was pared by 3 bases and J by 4 bases, with 15 bases of the junction left unmatched. CDR1 is LGHDT and CDR2 is YNNKEL in the germline V gene (reference sequence). This chain's CDR3 is CASSHQPGQGAPRRTGELFF. CDR3 in DNA: TGTGCCAGCAGCCATCAGCCGGGACAGGGGGCGCCCCGACGCACCGGGGAGCTGTTTTTT.

The V call is TRBV2, the J call TRBJ2-7; 7 positions agree with TRBD2. Germline trimming cut 10 bases from V and 5 bases from J; bases unmatched to any gene: 8. Looked up from germline, CDR1 is SNHLY and CDR2 is FYNNEI. This CDR3 spans 12 amino acids. The CDR3 DNA sequence: TGTGCCATTTTCGGGGGGATCCACGAGCAGTACTTC. Its protein is CAIFGGIHEQYF.